This T cell receptor (beta chain) was recovered during a study of blood T cell repertoires in COVID-19. Sequenced by immunoSEQ multiplex PCR; TCRdb stores in-frame clones only, minus some. This sample has about 220,000 clones, with about 80% found just once. Exposed enrollees encountered a COVID-19 case at some point within 2 weeks before study entry. The germline V gene has CDR1 SGDLS and CDR2 YYNGEE. The V end was cut by 3 bases, the J end by 3 bases, with 12 bases between. The CDR3 covers 14 residues. This clonotype was obtained from a woman in her forties or fifties who had been exposed to COVID-19. Sequences were obtained from PBMCs or T cells enriched from blood (not recorded which). The V and J genes are TRBV9 and TRBJ1-1; a weak D match, TRBD1 (5 bases). In nucleotides, the CDR3 is TGTGCCAGCAGCGCTCCTGGGGGGGACACTGAAGCTTTCTTT. Translation: CASSAPGGDTEAFF.